Below, 19 T cell receptor beta chains from the same sample are listed, as sequenced in a study of blood T cell repertoires in COVID-19. TCRdb's table, derived via immunoSEQ multiplex PCR, lists solely in-frame clones and lacks some. The top ten clones hold 1.5% to 1.9% of a sample with around 250,000 clones, 84% of them seen once. What was sequenced was peripheral blood. These receptors were collected from a woman aged 40 to 49 who had recovered from COVID-19.

V gene TRBV25-1 combines with J gene TRBJ1-3, with no clear D. V shed 0 bases and J shed 0 bases, with 9 bases lying between them. Germline V CDR1 and CDR2: MGHDK, SYGVNS. CDR3 size: 16 residues. Here the CDR3 DNA reads TGTGCCAGCAGTGAATATCAGTGGTTCTCTGGAAACACCATATATTTT. Amino acids: CASSEYQWFSGNTIYF.

The V and J genes are TRBV10-1 and TRBJ1-5; TRBD1 matches 8 bases. The CDR3 runs to 16 residues. Germline values: CDR1 WNHNN, CDR2 SYGVQD (reference sequence). V dropped 6 bases and J dropped 3; count of bases not matched to a gene: 10. The CDR3 sequence: CASRKGSGGPNQPQHF. Here the CDR3 DNA reads TGCGCCAGCAGGAAAGGCTCAGGGGGCCCCAATCAGCCCCAGCATTTT.

This clone has only one observation. The gene calls are TRBV2 and TRBJ2-7; D perhaps matches TRBD2 (5 bases). Trimming left V 6 bases short and J 12 bases short, with 15 bases between. The CDR3 length is 11 residues. Germline V gives CDR1 SNHLY, CDR2 FYNNEI. The CDR3, as DNA: TGTGCCAGCAGGGAGGCCGGCAAATCGTACTTC. Translating gives CASREAGKSYF.

Many counts were recorded for this clone. V is TRBV15 and J is TRBJ2-7; 8 bases are a match to TRBD1. V shed 5 bases and J 2 bases; nucleotides not matched to a gene: 8. The CDR3 has 15 residues. Germline V CDR1 and CDR2: LNHNV, YYDKDF (reference sequence). The CDR3 is CATSLDLGQAYEQYF. The DNA of the CDR3 is TGTGCCACCAGCCTCGACTTGGGACAGGCCTACGAGCAGTACTTC.

The rearrangement links TRBV9 to TRBJ2-4, with unresolved D. V was cut by 0 bases and J by 1 base, with 14 bases left in between. CDR1 and CDR2 from the germline V gene are SGDLS and YYNGEE. The CDR3 sequence is 17 residues long. The CDR3 nucleotides read TGTGCCAGCAGCGTAGGTCAGACCTTCGGGGCCAAAAACATTCAGTACTTC. Translated, it gives CASSVGQTFGAKNIQYF.

The V and J genes are TRBV5-1 and TRBJ1-3; possibly TRBD1 for D (5 bases). Trimming shortened V by 0 bases and J by 0 bases, and 10 bases separated the two germline ends. This CDR3 comprises 16 residues. Germline assignment: CDR1 SGHRS and CDR2 YFSETQ. Here the CDR3 DNA reads TGCGCCAGCAGCTTGGGGGGCCTTCACTCTGGAAACACCATATATTTT. Translated: CASSLGGLHSGNTIYF.

This clone was seen ten or more times. This chain connects TRBV7-2 to TRBJ1-2; 10 nucleotides agree with TRBD1. CDR3 size: 15 residues. Per germline, CDR1 SGHTA and CDR2 FQGNSA. V lost 4 bases, J lost 4 bases, and 6 bases stayed unmatched. The CDR3 loop is CASSSPGQGIYGYTF. The CDR3 nucleotides are TGTGCCAGCAGCTCACCGGGACAGGGGATCTATGGCTACACCTTC.

The V gene is TRBV30, the J gene TRBJ1-1; TRBD1 is a possible D gene (6 bases). Trimming pared 2 bases from V and 4 bases from J, leaving 11 bases between. The CDR3 is 13 amino acids. Germline V CDR1 and CDR2: GTSNPN, SVGIG (reference sequence). The CDR3 protein is CAWSSMGATEAFF. The CDR3 coding sequence is TGTGCCTGGAGTAGTATGGGGGCCACTGAAGCTTTCTTT.

The chain links TRBV30 to TRBJ2-5, with D possibly being TRBD1 (5 bases). Germline-derived CDR1 and CDR2 are GTSNPN and SVGIG (reference sequence). V was shortened by 4 bases and J by 3 bases, with 12 bases between the two germline ends. The CDR3 consists of 13 residues. CDR3 protein: CAWTPDSEETQYF. DNA of the CDR3: TGTGCCTGGACCCCCGACAGCGAAGAGACCCAGTACTTC.

The chain's CDR3 is CASSVHGERETQYF. CDR3 coding DNA: TGTGCCAGCAGCGTACACGGGGAACGAGAGACCCAGTACTTC. V gene TRBV9 combines with J gene TRBJ2-5; D may be TRBD2 (5 bases). This CDR3 has 14 amino acids. Germline CDR1 reads SGDLS; CDR2 reads YYNGEE. The V gene lost 1 base and the J gene lost 4 bases, with 11 bases spanning the gap.

The chain combines TRBV19 with TRBJ1-1, with TRBD1 matching over 8 bases. Trimming cost V 5 bases and J 0 bases; bases outside gene matches: 5. Germline V gene data show CDR1 as LNHDA and CDR2 as SQIVND (reference sequence). This CDR3 has 15 residues. CDR3 sequence: CASSPRTGMNTEAFF. CDR3 coding DNA: TGTGCCAGTAGTCCAAGGACAGGGATGAACACTGAAGCTTTCTTT.

The chain joins TRBV28 to TRBJ1-2; possibly TRBD1 for D (5 bases). Germline V gene lookup returns CDR1 MDHEN and CDR2 SYDVKM. V gave up 3 bases and J gave up 8 bases, with 7 bases separating them. CDR3 size: 11 residues. The CDR3 coding sequence is TGTGCCAGCAGTTTCAAGGGGGGCTACACCTTC. Its protein product is CASSFKGGYTF.

This clone was counted only a few times. The rearrangement uses TRBV5-1 and TRBJ2-1; TRBD2 is a possible D gene (5 bases). V shed 4 bases and J shed 5 bases, with 13 bases lying between them. CDR1 and CDR2 from the germline V gene are SGHRS and YFSETQ. The CDR3 spans 14 residues. CDR3 sequence reads: CASSLFGGDNEQFF. The DNA for the CDR3 is TGCGCCAGCAGCCTCTTTGGAGGAGACAATGAGCAGTTCTTC.

V gene TRBV5-1 combines with J gene TRBJ2-1; D is possibly TRBD1 (5 bases). This CDR3 spans 16 amino acids. The V gene lost 1 base and the J gene lost 0 bases, with 11 bases spanning the gap. Germline V gives CDR1 SGHRS, CDR2 YFSETQ. The CDR3 sequence: CASSLRGDSSYNEQFF. Written as DNA, the CDR3 is TGCGCCAGCAGCTTGAGGGGCGACAGCTCCTACAATGAGCAGTTCTTC.

The J gene is TRBJ2-5, the V gene TRBV19; perhaps TRBD1 as D (6 bases). The germline V and J ends were trimmed by 6 bases and 4 bases, with 18 bases remaining between them. This CDR3 is 15 amino acids long. CDR1 is LNHDA, CDR2 SQIVND, per germline (reference sequence). Here the CDR3 reads CASRQTGTNIETQYF. CDR3 DNA sequence: TGTGCCAGTAGACAAACAGGGACCAACATAGAGACCCAGTACTTC.

The chain has TRBV25-1 and TRBJ2-5; maybe TRBD2 (6 bases). The length of the CDR3 is 10 residues. CDR1 and CDR2 (germline): MGHDK, SYGVNS. The V gene lost 8 bases and the J gene lost 5 bases, with 6 bases spanning the gap. In DNA, the CDR3 is TGTGCCAGCGGGGGGGAGACCCAGTACTTC. It encodes CASGGETQYF. The full variable domain, rest sourced from reference TRBV25-1 and TRBJ2-5, is EADIYQTPRYLVIGTGKKITLECSQTMGHDKMYWYQQDPGMELHLIHYSYGVNSTEKGDLSSESTVSRIRTEHFPLTLESARPSHTSQYLCASGGETQYFGPGTRLLVL.

The table lists this clone with a count of one. The chain combines TRBV27 with TRBJ1-1; the D is unclear. This CDR3 is 13 amino acids long. The germline V gene has CDR1 MNHEY and CDR2 SMNVEV (reference sequence). Trimming left V 5 bases short and J 0 bases short, with 7 bases between. The chain's CDR3 is CASSTSVNTEAFF. The CDR3 nucleotides are TGTGCCAGCAGTACATCTGTGAACACTGAAGCTTTCTTT.

This rearrangement joins TRBV28 to TRBJ1-2; D gene ambiguous. Trimming removed 2 bases from V and 1 base from J, with 11 bases in between. The CDR3 is 15 residues long. Germline V gene lookup returns CDR1 MDHEN and CDR2 SYDVKM. CDR3 sequence reads: CASSLRVAGNYGYTF. CDR3 coding DNA: TGTGCCAGCAGTTTAAGGGTCGCGGGTAACTATGGCTACACCTTC.

The DNA for the CDR3 is TGTGCCAGCAGTTTATCAGGGGGCAATGGCTACACCTTC. This translates into CASSLSGGNGYTF. This chain uses TRBV28 with TRBJ1-2; 8 bases match TRBD1. Germline V gene lookup returns CDR1 MDHEN and CDR2 SYDVKM. This CDR3 region has 13 residues. Losses at the gene ends were 1 base for V and 6 bases for J; bases not matched to a gene: 1.